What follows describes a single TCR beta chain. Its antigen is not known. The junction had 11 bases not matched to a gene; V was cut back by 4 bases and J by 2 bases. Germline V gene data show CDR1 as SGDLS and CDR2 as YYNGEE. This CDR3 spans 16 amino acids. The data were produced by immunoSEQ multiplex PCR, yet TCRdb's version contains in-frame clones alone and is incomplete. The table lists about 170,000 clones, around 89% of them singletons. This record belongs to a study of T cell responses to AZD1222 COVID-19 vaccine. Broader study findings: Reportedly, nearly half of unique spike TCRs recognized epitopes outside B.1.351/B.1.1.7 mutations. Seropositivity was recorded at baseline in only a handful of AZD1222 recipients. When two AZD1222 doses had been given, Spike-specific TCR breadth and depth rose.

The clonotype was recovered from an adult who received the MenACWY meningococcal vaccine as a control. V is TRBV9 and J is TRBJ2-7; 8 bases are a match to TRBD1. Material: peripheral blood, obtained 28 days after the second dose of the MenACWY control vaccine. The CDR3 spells CASSSSTGTGAYEQYF. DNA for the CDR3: TGTGCCAGCAGCTCCTCGACCGGGACAGGAGCCTACGAGCAGTACTTC.